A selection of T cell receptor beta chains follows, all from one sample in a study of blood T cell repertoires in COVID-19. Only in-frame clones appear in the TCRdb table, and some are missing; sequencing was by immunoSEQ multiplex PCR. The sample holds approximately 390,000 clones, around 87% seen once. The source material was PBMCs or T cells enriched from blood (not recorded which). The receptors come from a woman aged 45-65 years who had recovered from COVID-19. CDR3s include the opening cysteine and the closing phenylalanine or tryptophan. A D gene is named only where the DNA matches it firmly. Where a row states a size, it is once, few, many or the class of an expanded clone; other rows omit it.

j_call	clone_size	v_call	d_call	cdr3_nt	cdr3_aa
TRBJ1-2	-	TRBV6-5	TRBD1	TGTGCCAGCAGTTACTCGTCAGGGGGCAACTATGGCTACACCTTC	CASSYSSGGNYGYTF
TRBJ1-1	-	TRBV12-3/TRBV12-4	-	TGTGCCAGCATCCTCCGGGAGAGTCCTGAAGCTTTCTTT	CASILRESPEAFF
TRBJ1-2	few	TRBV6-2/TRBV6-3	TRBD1	TGTGCCAGCAGTTCGGACAGGAATCAACCGGGTGGCTACACCTTC	CASSSDRNQPGGYTF
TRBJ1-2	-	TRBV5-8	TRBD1	TGTGCCAGCAGCTTGGCCTCCAGGGGGCTTAGATATGGCTACACCTTC	CASSLASRGLRYGYTF
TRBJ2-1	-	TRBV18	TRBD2	TGTGCCAGCTCCCCCGGAGCGGGGGGAACCTACAATGAGCAGTTCTTC	CASSPGAGGTYNEQFF
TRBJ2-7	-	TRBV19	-	TGTGCCAGTAGTCAAGCGGGCGGACACGAGCAGTACTTC	CASSQAGGHEQYF
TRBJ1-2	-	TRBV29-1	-	TGCAGCGTTGAGGCTCAGGAGGGGTTAGGCTACACCTTC	CSVEAQEGLGYTF
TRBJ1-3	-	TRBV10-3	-	TGTGCCACATCACTGGGAAACACCATATATTTT	CATSLGNTIYF
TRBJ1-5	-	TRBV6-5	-	TGTGCCAGCACCCCAGTCGGGGGTCAGATTCAGCCCCAGCATTTT	CASTPVGGQIQPQHF
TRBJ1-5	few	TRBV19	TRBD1	TGTGCCAGTAGTATACAGGGGGGTCAGCCCCAGCATTTT	CASSIQGGQPQHF
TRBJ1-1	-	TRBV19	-	TGTGCCAGTAGTACGAGGGAGGGTCGCACTGAAGCTTTCTTT	CASSTREGRTEAFF
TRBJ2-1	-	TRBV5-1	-	TGCGCCAGCAGCGAACGTGGTCGGGAGAGATCCAATGAGCAGTTCTTC	CASSERGRERSNEQFF
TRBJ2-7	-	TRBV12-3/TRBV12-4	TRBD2	TGTGCCAGCAGGGGGACTAGCGACAACGAGCAGTACTTC	CASRGTSDNEQYF
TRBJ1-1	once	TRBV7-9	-	TGTGCCAGCAGCGGAACAGCGGCAGTAAACACTGAAGCTTTCTTT	CASSGTAAVNTEAFF
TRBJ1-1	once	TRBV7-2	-	TGTGCCAGCAGCTTAACTATCGGGATTGAAGCTTTCTTT	CASSLTIGIEAFF
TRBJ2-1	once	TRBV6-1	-	TGTGCCAGCAGTGAAGGAGCTGGACAGCTACATGAGCAGTTCTTC	CASSEGAGQLHEQFF
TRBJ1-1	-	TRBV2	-	TGTGCCAGCAGTCGACAGACCGGGGAAGCTTTCTTT	CASSRQTGEAFF
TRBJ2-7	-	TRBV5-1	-	TGCGCCAGCAGTCCCGGGACTGCGGGTGGAGAGCAGTACTTC	CASSPGTAGGEQYF
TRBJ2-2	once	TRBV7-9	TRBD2	TGTGCCAGCAGCTTCTCGATAAGACTAGCGGGGAACACCGGGGAGCTGTTTTTT	CASSFSIRLAGNTGELFF
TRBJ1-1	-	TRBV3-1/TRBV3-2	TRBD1	TGTGCCAGCAGCCATGGACAGGGAGGGACTGAAGCTTTCTTT	CASSHGQGGTEAFF
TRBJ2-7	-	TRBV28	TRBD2	TGTGCCAGCAGTCTACTAGCGGGGGTTAACGAGCAGTACTTC	CASSLLAGVNEQYF
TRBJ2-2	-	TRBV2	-	TGTGCCAGCAAAGCTACGACAGGAAACACCGGGGAGCTGTTTTTT	CASKATTGNTGELFF
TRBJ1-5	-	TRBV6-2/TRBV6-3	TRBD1	TGTGCCAGCAGTCACCCCGGGACAGGTAATCAGCCCCAGCATTTT	CASSHPGTGNQPQHF
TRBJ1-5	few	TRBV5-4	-	TGTGCCAGCAGCCAAAGGAGGGGCAATCAGCCCCAGCATTTT	CASSQRRGNQPQHF
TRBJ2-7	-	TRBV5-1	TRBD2	TGCGCCAGCAGCCTCTGGGGGGGGAACGAGCAGTACTTC	CASSLWGGNEQYF
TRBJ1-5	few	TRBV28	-	TGTGCCAGCTTGTTATATAGCAATCAGCCCCAGCATTTT	CASLLYSNQPQHF
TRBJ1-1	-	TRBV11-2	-	TGTGCCAGCAGCGTCGACAGGAACACTGAAGCTTTCTTT	CASSVDRNTEAFF
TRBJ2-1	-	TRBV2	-	TGTGCAATCAACCGGGGGAGCTCCTACAATGAGCAGTTCTTC	CAINRGSSYNEQFF
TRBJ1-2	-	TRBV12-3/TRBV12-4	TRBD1	TGTGCCAGCAGCTCAGGGGGCAGCTATGGCTACACCTTC	CASSSGGSYGYTF
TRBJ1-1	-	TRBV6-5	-	TGTGCCAGCACCTTGGCGGGGGGATTCACTGAAGCTTTCTTT	CASTLAGGFTEAFF
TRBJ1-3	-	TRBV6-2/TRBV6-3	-	TGTGCCAGCAGTTACTCTGGGACGGACTACTCTGGAAACACCATATATTTT	CASSYSGTDYSGNTIYF
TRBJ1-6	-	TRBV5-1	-	TGCGCCAGCCGCTTGGACAGTGACTCACCCCTCCACTTT	CASRLDSDSPLHF
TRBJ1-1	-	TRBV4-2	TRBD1	TGTGCCAGCCGCAAGGACAGGGGGAACACTGAAGCTTTCTTT	CASRKDRGNTEAFF
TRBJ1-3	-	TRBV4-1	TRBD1	TGCGCCAGCAGCCAGAGGACAGGGTACGACTCTGGAAACACCATATATTTT	CASSQRTGYDSGNTIYF
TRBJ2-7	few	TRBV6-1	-	TGTGCCAGCAGTGAAGCAATCGCTCCGGGGAGCTCCTACGAGCAGTACTTC	CASSEAIAPGSSYEQYF
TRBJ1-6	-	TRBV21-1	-	TGTGCCAGCAGCAAACCCCCCAAGAGCTCCTATAATTCACCCCTCCACTTT	CASSKPPKSSYNSPLHF
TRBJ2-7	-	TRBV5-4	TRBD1	TGTGCCAGCAGCTTCGGGACAGGCAATCCCTACGAGCAGTACTTC	CASSFGTGNPYEQYF
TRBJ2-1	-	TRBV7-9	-	TGTGCCAGCAGCTTAAGAGGGCTTACAAACAATGAGCAGTTCTTC	CASSLRGLTNNEQFF
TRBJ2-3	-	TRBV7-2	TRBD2	TGTGCCAGCAGCTCCCAGCGACTAGCGGGGACTACAGATACGCAGTATTTT	CASSSQRLAGTTDTQYF
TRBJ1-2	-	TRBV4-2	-	TGTGCCAGCAGCCAAGAGTCCCTAGCGGGGGGTGGCTACACCTTC	CASSQESLAGGGYTF
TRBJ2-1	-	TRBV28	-	TGTGCCAGCAGAACCGGTTTGGACAGGCAGTTCTTC	CASRTGLDRQFF
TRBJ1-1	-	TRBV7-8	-	TGTGCCAGCAGCCCCCAACAGAACACTGAAGCTTTCTTT	CASSPQQNTEAFF
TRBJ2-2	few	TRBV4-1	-	TGCGCCAGCAGCCAAGTTGGGGGGACCGGGGAGCTGTTTTTT	CASSQVGGTGELFF
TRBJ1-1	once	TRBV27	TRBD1	TGTGCCAGCAGGATTCCGGGACAGGCCCCGTGGGACACTGAAGCTTTCTTT	CASRIPGQAPWDTEAFF
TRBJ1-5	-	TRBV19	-	TGTGCCAGTAGGGACAGAATCAATCAGCCCCAGCATTTT	CASRDRINQPQHF
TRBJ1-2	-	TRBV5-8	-	TGTGCCAGCAGCCCCCGGGGAAACTATGGCTACACCTTC	CASSPRGNYGYTF
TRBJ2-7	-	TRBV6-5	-	TGTGCCAGCAGTTCCAGGACAGCTGTCCCCTACGAGCAGTACTTC	CASSSRTAVPYEQYF
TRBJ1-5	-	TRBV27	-	TGTGCCAGCAGCAAGGGGTGGGGTGTGCAGCCCCAGCATTTT	CASSKGWGVQPQHF
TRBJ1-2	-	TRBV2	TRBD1	TGTGCCAGCAGTGTATCAGGGGGGAGTGGTGGCTACACCTTC	CASSVSGGSGGYTF
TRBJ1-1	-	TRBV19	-	TGTGCCAGTAGTGATTCAGGGGATACTGAAGCTTTCTTT	CASSDSGDTEAFF
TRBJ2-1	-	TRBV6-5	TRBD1	TGTGCCAGCAGTTACCAGGGGGCACGGAATGAGCAGTTCTTC	CASSYQGARNEQFF
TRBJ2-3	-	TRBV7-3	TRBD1	TGTGCCAGCAGCGCCGGGACAGGGAATACAGATACGCAGTATTTT	CASSAGTGNTDTQYF